Included here is one T cell receptor beta chain sequence, with context. This clonotype came up a few times. This clone's antigen is unknown. The input lacks base qualities; no much larger clone sits a single base away. The data were produced on an Illumina HiSeq 2500. Quantitative 5'-RACE with molecular barcodes was the method used to prepare the TCR beta libraries. As for the authors' bioinformatics: A new computational method based on a probabilistic model of VDJ rearrangement was used to identify disease-linked TCR variants. In TCRdb, the public reads were trimmed at Q25 with fastp and aligned with MiXCR, with productive beta chains retained. Rows matching on CDR3 protein sequence are summarized as one entry with the most common DNA and genes. V and J calls and clone size were set by TCRdb, not the authors. Within this sample are roughly 670,000 distinct CDR3 sequences, with under 20% of them counted one time only. Around a fifth of the sample is held by the ten biggest clonotypes.

This sample stems from a study of CD8 T cells in ankylosing spondylitis (TCRdb year 2017). For the study in its entirety: T cell receptor beta repertoires were profiled in healthy donors and ankylosing spondylitis patients so that disease-linked TCR variants could be found. Peripheral blood was sampled, and synovial fluid was additionally collected from ankylosing spondylitis patients. In total, the full study cohort was made up of roughly 100 healthy donors and 25 or so ankylosing spondylitis patients. Broad study findings and their caveats: In peripheral blood, the disease-linked clones were found at relatively low frequencies and had a CD8+ phenotype. Significant enrichment of the disease-linked clones was reported in matched synovial fluid samples from ankylosing spondylitis patients. A TCR beta motif of fewer than 10 highly homologous amino acid variants appeared characteristic of blood from ankylosing spondylitis patients. Some TCR beta motif variants had previously been reported in synovial fluid and blood of reactive arthritis patients, which suggested common disease-initiation mechanisms.

The germline V gene (reference sequence) provides CDR1 GTSNPN and CDR2 SVGIG. Trimming removed 2 bases from V and 1 base from J, leaving 8 bases between the germline ends. The CDR3 measures 14 amino acids from cysteine to phenylalanine. Only the CDR3 portion is preserved as DNA: 42 bases, with reading frame beginning at the first base. Source material: blood, either unsorted or a sorted T cell fraction (not recorded which). The receptor chain draws on TRBV30 and TRBJ2-2; the D assignment is uncertain and may be TRBD1 or TRBD2, with 5 bases supporting each. The receptor was derived from a male donor with ankylosing spondylitis. The CDR3 protein sequence reads: CAWSRGRNTGELFF. The DNA is as follows: TGTGCCTGGAGTCGGGGACGGAACACCGGGGAGCTGTTTTTT.